The 3 T cell receptor beta chains below all came from one sample that was sequenced in a study of early T cells in non-severe SARS-CoV-2 infection. Each CDR3 protein is one row after TCRdb ran MiXCR on the 5' RACE reads. Among about 83,000 distinct CDR3 sequences listed, 10% were seen once. The sequences come from whole blood, collected at baseline. The source of these receptors is an adult who was a healthcare worker with PCR-confirmed SARS-CoV-2 infection or an uninfected control (not recorded which).

This clonotype occurred many times. V usage is TRBV14 and J usage is TRBJ1-1, with 8 positions matching TRBD1. V shed 1 base and J 4 bases; nucleotides not matched to a gene: 5. Germline V gene sequence: CDR1 SGHDN, CDR2 FVKESK. This CDR3 is built from 15 residues. CDR3 sequence: CASSQVAGGVTEAFF. Here the CDR3 DNA reads TGTGCCAGCAGCCAAGTGGCAGGGGGCGTCACTGAAGCTTTCTTT.

V is TRBV5-4 and J is TRBJ2-7; TRBD2 aligns across 10 bases. CDR3 length: 15 amino acids. Germline CDR1 reads SGHNT; CDR2 reads YYREEE (reference sequence). The V and J ends lost 5 bases and 6 bases, in that order; junction bases with no gene match: 11. The CDR3: CASSSQAGGPLEQYF. Here the CDR3 DNA reads TGTGCCAGCAGTAGTCAAGCGGGAGGGCCTCTCGAGCAGTACTTC.

The rearrangement uses TRBV5-1 and TRBJ1-3, with D perhaps matching TRBD1 (5 bases). The CDR3 is made up of 16 amino acids. Deletions cut 0 bases from V and 0 bases from J, with 10 bases between. Germline assignment: CDR1 SGHRS and CDR2 YFSETQ. The CDR3 region has the DNA TGCGCCAGCAGCTTGGGGGGCAGGACCTCTGGAAACACCATATATTTT. Its translation: CASSLGGRTSGNTIYF.